The next 15 T cell receptor beta chains were all read from a single sample in a study of cytomegalovirus exposure and HLA in healthy donors. The PCR employed 60 Vbeta primers together with 13 Jbeta primers. The repertoire was sequenced with immunoSEQ multiplex PCR; TCRdb's copy has only in-frame clones and lacks some. This table holds approximately 100,000 clones, 75% to 85% found once. The source material was PBMCs. These receptor sequences come from a woman aged 50 to 60 in good health and CMV-seropositive.

V and J are TRBV7-9 and TRBJ1-1, with a possible D match to TRBD1 (5 bases). Per the germline V gene, CDR1 is SEHNR and CDR2 is FQNEAQ (reference sequence). The CDR3 has 15 amino acids. Trimming pared 0 bases from V and 7 bases from J, leaving 15 bases between. CDR3 residues: CASSLARRGGSEAFF. In nucleotides, the CDR3 is TGTGCCAGCAGCTTAGCGCGAAGGGGTGGAAGTGAAGCTTTCTTT.

The V call is TRBV10-3, the J call TRBJ2-7, with TRBD1 identical over 12 bases. V shed 11 bases and J 7 bases; nucleotides not matched to a gene: 12. Germline V lookup: CDR1 ENHRY, CDR2 SYGVKD. CDR3 size: 14 residues. CDR3 nucleotide sequence: TGTGCCGGGGGGGTGGGGGACAGGGGGCGAGAGCAGTACTTC. The encoded protein is CAGGVGDRGREQYF.

V and J are TRBV18 and TRBJ1-1; D is perhaps TRBD1 (6 bases). The CDR3 totals 15 residues. Trimming shortened V by 4 bases and J by 2 bases, and 14 bases separated the two germline ends. Germline lookup yields CDR1 KGHSH and CDR2 LQKENI. CDR3 DNA sequence: TGTGCCAGCTCACTTGGGCGGGGGGCAAACACTGAAGCTTTCTTT. It yields the protein CASSLGRGANTEAFF.

Here the CDR3 reads CASSGRTVSEAEAFF. For the CDR3, the DNA is TGTGCCAGTAGTGGCAGGACAGTTTCCGAAGCTGAAGCTTTCTTT. The chain carries TRBV19 and TRBJ1-1; possible D gene TRBD1, 6 bases. The germline gives CDR1 LNHDA, CDR2 SQIVND (reference sequence). Trimming took off 5 bases at V and 6 bases at J, with 19 bases between the two ends. The CDR3 contains 15 residues.

V and J are TRBV6-1 and TRBJ2-3, with unresolved D. The V end lost 6 bases, the J end lost 1 base, and 14 bases lay between the germline ends. CDR3 length: 15 amino acids. Germline CDR1 MNHNS, CDR2 SASEGT. CDR3 sequence reads: CASSPQSSGTDTQYF. CDR3 nucleotides: TGTGCCAGCAGCCCACAGAGTTCCGGCACAGATACGCAGTATTTT.

By share, this clone counts as medium-sized. The chain couples TRBV5-4 to TRBJ1-1; D gene ambiguous. This CDR3 contains 14 residues. V lost 4 bases to trimming and J lost 1 base, with 11 bases between them. Germline CDR1 reads SGHNT; CDR2 reads YYREEE (reference sequence). CDR3 in amino acids: CASSTDSWNTEAFF. DNA for the CDR3: TGTGCCAGCAGCACGGACTCTTGGAACACTGAAGCTTTCTTT. Based on the CDR3 plus reference TRBV5-4 and TRBJ1-1, the full variable domain is ETGVTQSPTHLIKTRGQQVTLRCSSQSGHNTVSWYQQALGQGPQFIFQYYREEENGRGNFPPRFSGLQFPNYSSELNVNALELDDSALYLCASSTDSWNTEAFFGQGTRLTVV.

The rearrangement links TRBV6-5 to TRBJ2-5, with D perhaps matching TRBD2 (7 bases). The germline V gene has CDR1 MNHEY and CDR2 SVGAGI. Trimming took off 8 bases at V and 11 bases at J, with 27 bases between the two ends. The CDR3 is 15 amino acids. The CDR3 spells CASLGGAGTLGEQYF. In nucleotides, the CDR3 is TGTGCCAGCCTGGGGGGGGCAGGCACCCTAGGAGAGCAGTACTTC.

The chain links TRBV6-5 to TRBJ2-7; 11 bases match TRBD1. This CDR3 comprises 15 residues. The germline V gene encodes CDR1 MNHEY and CDR2 SVGAGI. Trimming removed 6 bases from V and 3 bases from J; junction bases left unmatched: 7. CDR3 amino acids: CASSPGGTGGYEQYF. CDR3 DNA sequence: TGTGCCAGCAGCCCAGGGGGGACAGGGGGCTACGAGCAGTACTTC.

The chain employs TRBV29-1 and TRBJ1-2; 9 bases agree with TRBD1. The CDR3 is 18 residues long. V lost 0 bases, J lost 6 bases, and 17 bases stayed unmatched. Germline lookup yields CDR1 SQVTM and CDR2 ANQGSEA. The CDR3 loop is CSVEDNPGQGLTVHGYTF. Written as DNA, the CDR3 is TGCAGCGTTGAAGATAACCCGGGACAGGGATTGACGGTCCATGGCTACACCTTC.

The chain combines TRBV9 with TRBJ2-1; 7 nucleotides line up with TRBD2. The CDR3 is made up of 16 amino acids. V lost 1 base and J lost 1; bases outside the gene matches: 5. CDR1 is SGDLS, CDR2 YYNGEE, per germline. In DNA, the CDR3 is TGTGCCAGCAGCGTATTAGATAGCGGGTCCTACAATGAGCAGTTCTTC. This translates into CASSVLDSGSYNEQFF.

This clone was counted between two and nine times. The V call is TRBV10-3, the J call TRBJ2-1, with 10 bases fitting TRBD2. CDR1 is ENHRY and CDR2 is SYGVKD in the germline V gene. V lost 10 bases, J lost 5 bases, and 5 bases stayed unmatched. This CDR3 region has 13 residues. The CDR3, as DNA: TGTGCCACTCTAGCGGGAGCCAACAATGAGCAGTTCTTC. This encodes CATLAGANNEQFF.

As concerns this clone: The identical CDR3 is also encoded by other nucleotide sequences in the sample. The gene calls are TRBV2 and TRBJ2-3; D is undetermined. The CDR3 has 13 amino acids. Trimming took 4 bases from V and 0 from J, leaving 5 bases between them. In germline, CDR1 is SNHLY, CDR2 FYNNEI. The DNA of the CDR3 is TGTGCCAGCAGTGTGGGCAGCACAGATACGCAGTATTTT. Protein product: CASSVGSTDTQYF.

The table lists this clone with a few counts. This chain uses TRBV7-2 with TRBJ2-1, with TRBD2 identical over 8 bases. Germline V gene lookup returns CDR1 SGHTA and CDR2 FQGNSA. After removal of 5 bases from V and 9 bases from J, the junction contained 6 bases not matched to a gene. The CDR3 is 13 amino acids. CDR3 sequence reads: CASSPRRGVEQFF. The CDR3, as DNA: TGTGCCAGCAGCCCTCGGCGGGGGGTTGAGCAGTTCTTC.

The rearrangement uses TRBV7-9 and TRBJ2-2; 8 nucleotides align to TRBD2. V dropped 7 bases and J dropped 0; count of bases not matched to a gene: 4. The CDR3 has 15 residues. In germline, CDR1 is SEHNR, CDR2 FQNEAQ (reference sequence). The CDR3 protein is CASTPGGPNTGELFF. In nucleotides, the CDR3 is TGTGCCAGCACCCCGGGAGGGCCGAACACCGGGGAGCTGTTTTTT. The full variable domain, its missing parts supplied by reference TRBV7-9 and TRBJ2-2, is DTGVSQNPRHKITKRGQNVTFRCDPISEHNRLYWYRQTLGQGPEFLTYFQNEAQLEKSRLLSDRFSAERPKGSFSTLEIQRTEQGDSAMYLCASTPGGPNTGELFFGEGSRLTVL.

The rearrangement joins TRBV5-1 to TRBJ2-3; 8 bases agree with TRBD2. Germline V gene data show CDR1 as SGHRS and CDR2 as YFSETQ. The CDR3 extends over 14 amino acids. The J segment lost 4 bases and the V segment lost 0 bases, leaving 1 base of the junction unmatched. The CDR3 bases are TGCGCCAGCAGCTTGGTAGCGGGATCAGATACGCAGTATTTT. It yields the protein CASSLVAGSDTQYF.